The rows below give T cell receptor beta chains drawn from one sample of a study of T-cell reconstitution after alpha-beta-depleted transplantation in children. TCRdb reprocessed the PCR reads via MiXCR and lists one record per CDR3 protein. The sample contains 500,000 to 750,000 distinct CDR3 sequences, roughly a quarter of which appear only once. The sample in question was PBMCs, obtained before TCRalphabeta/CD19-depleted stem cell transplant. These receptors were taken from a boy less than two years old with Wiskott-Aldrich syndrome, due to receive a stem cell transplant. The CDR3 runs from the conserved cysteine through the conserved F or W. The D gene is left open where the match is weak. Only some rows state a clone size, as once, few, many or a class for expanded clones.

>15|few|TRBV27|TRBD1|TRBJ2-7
TGTGCCAGCAGTGCTTGGACAGGGACCAAATACGAGCAGTACTTC
CASSAWTGTKYEQYF
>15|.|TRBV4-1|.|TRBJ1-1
TGCGCCAGCAGCCAACGGACAGAGGGGGACACTGAAGCTTTCTTT
CASSQRTEGDTEAFF
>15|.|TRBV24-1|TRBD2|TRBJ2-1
TGTGCCACCAGTGATAGGACTAGCGGGCAAAATGAGCAGTTCTTC
CATSDRTSGQNEQFF
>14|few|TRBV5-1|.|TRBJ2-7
TGCGCCAGCAGCTTGACGGGGATAAAATACGAGCAGTACTTC
CASSLTGIKYEQYF
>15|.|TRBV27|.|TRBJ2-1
TGTGCCAGCAGTCCCGGGACTCACACCTACAATGAGCAGTTCTTC
CASSPGTHTYNEQFF
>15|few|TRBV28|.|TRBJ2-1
TGTGCCAGCAGTTTTTATCTAGGAGGGGGCAATGAGCAGTTCTTC
CASSFYLGGGNEQFF
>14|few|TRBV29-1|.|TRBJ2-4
TGCAGCGTGGCCTTTCGTCTAGCCAAAAACATTCAGTACTTC
CSVAFRLAKNIQYF
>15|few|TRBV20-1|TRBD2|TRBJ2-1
TGCAGTGCTCTTAGCGGGCGAGGGTCCTACAATGAGCAGTTCTTC
CSALSGRGSYNEQFF
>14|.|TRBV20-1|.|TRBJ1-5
TGCAGTGCCGCGGCCTCGCAGAGGAGTCAGCCCCAGCATTTT
CSAAASQRSQPQHF
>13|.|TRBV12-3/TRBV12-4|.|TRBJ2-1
TGTGCCAGCAGTTTACTGGCTGCGGGAGAGCAGTTCTTC
CASSLLAAGEQFF
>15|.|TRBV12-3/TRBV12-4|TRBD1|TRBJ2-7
TGTGCCAGCAGCACCTCCGGGACAGGGGCCTACGAGCAGTACTTC
CASSTSGTGAYEQYF
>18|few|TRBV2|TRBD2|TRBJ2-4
TGTGCCAGCAGATCCGGACTAGCGGGCGTACTAGCCAAAAACATTCAGTACTTC
CASRSGLAGVLAKNIQYF
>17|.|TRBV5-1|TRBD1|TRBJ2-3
TGCGCCAGCAGCTCCCCGGACAGGGCATATAACACAGATACGCAGTATTTT
CASSSPDRAYNTDTQYF
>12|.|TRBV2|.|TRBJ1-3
TGTGCCAGCATGAGCTCTGGAAACACCATATATTTT
CASMSSGNTIYF
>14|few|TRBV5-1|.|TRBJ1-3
TGCGCCAGCAAAGAGGGGGTCGATGGAAACACCATATATTTT
CASKEGVDGNTIYF
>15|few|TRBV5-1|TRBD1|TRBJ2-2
TGCGCCAGCAGCTTGGCAACAGGGGACACCGGGGAGCTGTTTTTT
CASSLATGDTGELFF
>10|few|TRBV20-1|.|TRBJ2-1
TGCAGTGCCTATTTGAATGAGCAGTTCTTC
CSAYLNEQFF
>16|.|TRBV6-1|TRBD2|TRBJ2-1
TGTGCCAGCAGTCGGACTAGCGGGTTTAGGTACAATGAGCAGTTCTTC
CASSRTSGFRYNEQFF
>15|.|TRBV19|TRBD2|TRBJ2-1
TGTGCCAGTAGTATGGGAGCGGGAGGATACAATGAGCAGTTCTTC
CASSMGAGGYNEQFF
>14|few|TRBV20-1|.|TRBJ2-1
TGCAGTGCTATTCTAAGGGGCCAGTACAATGAGCAGTTCTTC
CSAILRGQYNEQFF
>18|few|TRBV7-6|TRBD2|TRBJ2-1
TGTGCCAGCAGCTTAGCCCCCCTAGCGGGGGGCTCCTACAATGAGCAGTTCTTC
CASSLAPLAGGSYNEQFF
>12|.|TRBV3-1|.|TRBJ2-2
TGTGCCAGCCGGAAAATCCCCGGGGAGCTGTTTTTT
CASRKIPGELFF
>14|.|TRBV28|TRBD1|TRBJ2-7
TGTGCCAGCAGTTTATCCGGACAGGGCCTGCCTCAGTACTTC
CASSLSGQGLPQYF
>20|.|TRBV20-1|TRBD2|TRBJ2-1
TGCAGTGCTAGATCCGAACGACTAGCGGGAGTTTCAATCGTTCGCAATGAGCAGTTCTTC
CSARSERLAGVSIVRNEQFF
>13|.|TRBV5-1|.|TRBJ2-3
TGCGCCAGCAGCTTGTCGGGGGTAGATACGCAGTATTTT
CASSLSGVDTQYF
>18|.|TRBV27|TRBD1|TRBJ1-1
TGTGCCAGCGGTGGACAGGGGTTATCCGGGCGCATGAACACTGAAGCTTTCTTT
CASGGQGLSGRMNTEAFF
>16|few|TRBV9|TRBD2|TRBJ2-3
TGTGCCAGCAGCATGCGACTAGCGGGTGCGTCAGATACGCAGTATTTT
CASSMRLAGASDTQYF
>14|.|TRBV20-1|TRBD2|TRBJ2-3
TGCAGTGCTCCCGCGGGAGCCGGGACAGATACGCAGTATTTT
CSAPAGAGTDTQYF
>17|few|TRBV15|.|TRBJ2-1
TGTGCCACCAGCAGAGAGCGGCAGGTCAGCTCCTACAATGAGCAGTTCTTC
CATSRERQVSSYNEQFF
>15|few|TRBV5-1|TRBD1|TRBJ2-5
TGCGCCAGCAGCACGGGACAGGGGCTTCAAGAGACCCAGTACTTC
CASSTGQGLQETQYF
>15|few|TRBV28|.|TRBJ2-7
TGTGCCAGCAGTTTATTAGGCGGGCTTTCCTACGAGCAGTACTTC
CASSLLGGLSYEQYF
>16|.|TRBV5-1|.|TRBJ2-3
TGCGCCAGCAGCCCCGAGCTGGGACCGAGCACAGATACGCAGTATTTT
CASSPELGPSTDTQYF
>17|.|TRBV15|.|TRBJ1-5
TGTGCCACCAGCAGAGATCAGAAGGGGATCCTTAGACAGCCCCAGCATTTT
CATSRDQKGILRQPQHF
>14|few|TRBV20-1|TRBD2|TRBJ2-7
TGCAGTGCTGGTACTAGCGGGAAGCCCTACGAGCAGTACTTC
CSAGTSGKPYEQYF
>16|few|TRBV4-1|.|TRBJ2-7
TGCGCCAGCAGCCAAGACGCAGGACGGTCTCGGGACGAGCAGTACTTC
CASSQDAGRSRDEQYF
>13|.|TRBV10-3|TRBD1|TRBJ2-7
TGTGCCATCAGTGAGGACAGGGCCTACGAGCAGTACTTC
CAISEDRAYEQYF
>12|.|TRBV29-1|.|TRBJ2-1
TGCAGCACTAGGGCGGTCTACAATGAGCAGTTCTTC
CSTRAVYNEQFF
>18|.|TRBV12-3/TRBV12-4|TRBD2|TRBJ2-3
TGTGCCAGCACCCCCTTGGGGACTAGCGGGAGGCGCACAGATACGCAGTATTTT
CASTPLGTSGRRTDTQYF
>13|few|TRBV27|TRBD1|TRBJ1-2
TGTGCCAGCAGTATAAGGACAGGGAAGGGCTACACCTTC
CASSIRTGKGYTF
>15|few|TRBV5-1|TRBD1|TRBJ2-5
TGCGCCAGCAGCCTCCCGACAGGGCCCCAAGAGACCCAGTACTTC
CASSLPTGPQETQYF
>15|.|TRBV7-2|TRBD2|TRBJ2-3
TGTGCCAGCAGCTTAAGGCCTAGCGGGGACCTAACGCAGTATTTT
CASSLRPSGDLTQYF
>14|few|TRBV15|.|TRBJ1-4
TGTGCCACCAGCAGAGAGGGGGTTGGGGAAAAACTGTTTTTT
CATSREGVGEKLFF
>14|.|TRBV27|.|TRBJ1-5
TGTGCCAGCAGTTTTACCGATAGCAATCAGCCCCAGCATTTT
CASSFTDSNQPQHF
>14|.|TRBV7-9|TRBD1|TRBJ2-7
TGTGCCAGCAGCTGGGACAGGGGGCTTTACGAGCAGTACTTC
CASSWDRGLYEQYF
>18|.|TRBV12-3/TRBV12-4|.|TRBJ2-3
TGTGCCAGCAGCCAGCTTAGGGGGGAGGGATACCACACAGATACGCAGTATTTT
CASSQLRGEGYHTDTQYF
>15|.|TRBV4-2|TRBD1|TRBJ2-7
TGTGCCAGCAGCCAGAGGGGACAGGGGGTCTACGAGCAGTACTTC
CASSQRGQGVYEQYF
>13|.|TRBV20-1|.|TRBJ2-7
TGCAGTGCTAGCACAGGACAGATCTACGAGCAGTACTTC
CSASTGQIYEQYF
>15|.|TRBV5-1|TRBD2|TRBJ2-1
TGCGCCAGCAGCGAGGGACTAGGGGTTAACAATGAGCAGTTCTTC
CASSEGLGVNNEQFF
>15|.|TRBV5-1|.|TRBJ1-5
TGCGCCAGCAGCTTGGAAGGGGGAGTCAATCAGCCCCAGCATTTT
CASSLEGGVNQPQHF
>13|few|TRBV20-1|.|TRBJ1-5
TGCAGTGCTACCTTAAGCGGCAATCAGCCCCAGCATTTT
CSATLSGNQPQHF
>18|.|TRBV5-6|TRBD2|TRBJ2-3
TGTGCCAGCAGCCTTTATAGCGGGAGGGCCCGGGACACAGATACGCAGTATTTT
CASSLYSGRARDTDTQYF
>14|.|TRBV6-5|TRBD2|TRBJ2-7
TGTGCCAGCAGTTTTGCGACTAGCAACTACGAGCAGTACTTC
CASSFATSNYEQYF
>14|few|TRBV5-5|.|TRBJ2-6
TGTGCCAGCAGCACAAGCTCTGGGGCCAACGTCCTGACTTTC
CASSTSSGANVLTF
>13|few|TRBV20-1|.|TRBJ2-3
TGCAGTGCTAGAGAACGGATCACAGATACGCAGTATTTT
CSARERITDTQYF
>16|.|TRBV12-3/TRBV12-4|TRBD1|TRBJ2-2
TGTGCCAGCAGTTTAGACAGGGGGCCGGTTGGCGGGGAGCTGTTTTTT
CASSLDRGPVGGELFF